The clone carrying this T cell receptor beta chain was seen more than once but under ten times. Its antigen remains unidentified. TCRdb used MiXCR to reprocess the 5' RACE reads, holding one entry per CDR3 protein. The table shows about 220,000 distinct CDR3 sequences, with less than 7.5% occurring only once. V gave up 3 bases and J gave up 5 bases; unmatched junction bases: 4. The CDR3 contains 14 residues. CDR1 is SEHNR and CDR2 is FQNEAQ in the germline V gene (reference sequence). These data come from a study of T cells after yellow fever vaccination. Across the whole study: Some fractions had low cell numbers, and these were prepared with SMART-Seq v4 Ultra Low Input. The study, taken as a whole, reports: Overall, a small share of clonotypes was seen in both CD4 and CD8 compartments. One caveat is that FACS-sorted repertoires could contain abundant clonotypes contaminating from the bulk population. Though weaker, the secondary response peaked faster, on day 5 versus 15.

Sequenced material: CD4+ T cells sorted from PBMCs, taken on the day of the yellow fever booster vaccination. This sequence was found in a man under 40 who received the YFV17D yellow fever vaccine. V usage is TRBV7-9 and J usage is TRBJ2-5, with 9 nucleotides matching TRBD2. CDR3 nucleotide sequence: TGTGCCAGCAGCTTTTTTAGCGGGAGTGAGACCCAGTACTTC. This codes for CASSFFSGSETQYF.